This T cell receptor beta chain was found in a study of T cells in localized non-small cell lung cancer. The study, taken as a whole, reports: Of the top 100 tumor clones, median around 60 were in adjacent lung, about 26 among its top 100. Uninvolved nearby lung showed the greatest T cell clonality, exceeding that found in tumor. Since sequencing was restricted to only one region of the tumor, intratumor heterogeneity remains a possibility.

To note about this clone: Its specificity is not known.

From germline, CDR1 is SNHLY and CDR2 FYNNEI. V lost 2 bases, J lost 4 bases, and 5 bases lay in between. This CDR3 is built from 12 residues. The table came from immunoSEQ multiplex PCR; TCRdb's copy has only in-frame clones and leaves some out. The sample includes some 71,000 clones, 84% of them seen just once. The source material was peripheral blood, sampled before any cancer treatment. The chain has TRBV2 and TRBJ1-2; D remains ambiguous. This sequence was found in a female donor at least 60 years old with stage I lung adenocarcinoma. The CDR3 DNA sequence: TGTGCCAGCAGTGAATGGCTCTATGGCTACACCTTC. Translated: CASSEWLYGYTF. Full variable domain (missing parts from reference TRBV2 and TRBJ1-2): EPEVTQTPSHQVTQMGQEVILRCVPISNHLYFYWYRQILGQKVEFLVSFYNNEISEKSEIFDDQFSVERPDGSNFTLKIRSTKLEDSAMYFCASSEWLYGYTFGSGTRLTVV.